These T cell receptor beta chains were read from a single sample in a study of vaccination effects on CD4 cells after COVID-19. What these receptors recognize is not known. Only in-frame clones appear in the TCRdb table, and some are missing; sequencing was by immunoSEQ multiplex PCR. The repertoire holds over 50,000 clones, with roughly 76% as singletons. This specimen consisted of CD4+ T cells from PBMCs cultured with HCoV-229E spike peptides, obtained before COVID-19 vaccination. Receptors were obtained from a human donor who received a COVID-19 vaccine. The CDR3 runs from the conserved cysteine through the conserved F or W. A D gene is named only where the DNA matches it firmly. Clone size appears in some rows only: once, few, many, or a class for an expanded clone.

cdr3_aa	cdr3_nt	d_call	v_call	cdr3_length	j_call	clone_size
CASSQVRGGLTDTQYF	TGTGCCAGCAGCCAAGTGCGGGGGGGCCTCACAGATACGCAGTATTTT	TRBD2	TRBV4-2	16	TRBJ2-3	.
CASSLGQAMATDTQYF	TGTGCCAGCAGCTTAGGGCAGGCGATGGCCACAGATACGCAGTATTTT	.	TRBV7-9	16	TRBJ2-3	.
CASSRKTGVGYGYTF	TGTGCCAGCAGCAGGAAAACAGGGGTAGGCTATGGCTACACCTTC	TRBD1	TRBV5-6	15	TRBJ1-2	.
CASSSRPGGKETQYF	TGCGCCAGCAGCTCCCGCCCAGGGGGCAAAGAGACCCAGTACTTC	TRBD1	TRBV5-1	15	TRBJ2-5	.
CASSEITSGGVGF	TGTGCCAGCAGTGAAATCACTAGCGGAGGGGTGGGTTTT	TRBD2	TRBV6-1	13	TRBJ2-3	.
CASSQGTGGNEQFF	TGCGCCAGCAGCCAAGGAACAGGGGGCAATGAGCAGTTCTTC	TRBD1	TRBV4-1	14	TRBJ2-1	once
CASGRDRNGYTF	TGTGCCAGCGGGCGGGACAGGAACGGCTACACCTTC	TRBD1	TRBV2	12	TRBJ1-2	.
CASSSPPGMNTEAFF	TGTGCCAGTAGTTCCCCCCCGGGGATGAACACTGAAGCTTTCTTT	.	TRBV19	15	TRBJ1-1	.
CASSYEGGSGANVLTF	TGTGCCAGCAGTTACGAGGGTGGCTCTGGGGCCAACGTCCTGACTTTC	.	TRBV6-5	16	TRBJ2-6	.
CSARSGNTIYF	TGCAGCGCGAGGAGTGGAAACACCATATATTTT	.	TRBV29-1	11	TRBJ1-3	.
CASSSIRFSGNTIYF	TGTGCCAGCAGTTCCATTCGGTTCTCTGGAAACACCATATATTTT	.	TRBV28	15	TRBJ1-3	.
CASSQAIGGGPRSTIYF	TGCGCCAGCAGCCAAGCCATAGGGGGGGGACCACGTTCCACCATATATTTT	.	TRBV4-1	17	TRBJ1-3	.
CASSDGGRGNYGYTF	TGCGCCAGCAGTGACGGGGGGCGCGGTAACTATGGCTACACCTTC	.	TRBV10-2	15	TRBJ1-2	.
CASSLLQNTGELFF	TGTGCCAGCAGTTTACTTCAAAACACCGGGGAGCTGTTTTTT	.	TRBV28	14	TRBJ2-2	once
CASSLGQYYEKLFF	TGTGCCAGCAGCTTAGGGCAGTACTATGAAAAACTGTTTTTT	.	TRBV11-2	14	TRBJ1-4	.
CASSSGLAGINEQFF	TGTGCCAGCAGCTCAGGACTAGCGGGAATCAATGAGCAGTTCTTC	TRBD2	TRBV7-3	15	TRBJ2-1	.
CASSLGRGPTEKLFF	TGTGCCAGCTCCCTAGGGAGGGGGCCTACTGAAAAACTGTTTTTT	TRBD1	TRBV18	15	TRBJ1-4	.
CASSQEGNSPLHF	TGCGCCAGCAGCCAAGAAGGAAATTCACCCCTCCACTTT	.	TRBV4-1	13	TRBJ1-6	.
CSATENTDTQYF	TGCAGCGCGACAGAGAACACAGATACGCAGTATTTT	.	TRBV29-1	12	TRBJ2-3	.
CASSSDSHTEAFF	TGTGCCAGCAGCTCCGACAGTCACACTGAAGCTTTCTTT	.	TRBV5-5	13	TRBJ1-1	.
CATSRDSQTSGGAPETQYF	TGTGCCACCAGCAGAGATTCCCAAACTAGCGGGGGGGCCCCAGAGACCCAGTACTTC	TRBD2	TRBV15	19	TRBJ2-5	.
CASSRQGNGMNTEAFF	TGTGCCAGCTCACGCCAGGGAAATGGGATGAACACTGAAGCTTTCTTT	.	TRBV18	16	TRBJ1-1	.
CASSLAGLGNEKLFF	TGTGCCAGCAGCTTAGCTGGATTGGGGAATGAAAAACTGTTTTTT	.	TRBV7-2	15	TRBJ1-4	.
CATSFLQGGNYGYTF	TGTGCCACCAGTTTTCTTCAGGGGGGTAACTATGGCTACACCTTC	TRBD1	TRBV24-1	15	TRBJ1-2	.
CASSQRTQSAFF	TGTGCCAGCAGCCAAAGAACTCAGAGCGCTTTCTTT	.	TRBV3-1/TRBV3-2	12	TRBJ1-1	.
CASRDRGTNYGYTF	TGTGCCAGCAGGGACAGGGGAACGAACTATGGCTACACCTTC	TRBD1	TRBV6-5	14	TRBJ1-2	.
CASSLGTVDSNQPQHF	TGCGCCAGCAGCTTAGGTACCGTCGATAGCAATCAGCCCCAGCATTTT	.	TRBV5-1	16	TRBJ1-5	.
CAWSPGQGLARYGYTF	TGTGCCTGGAGCCCGGGACAGGGGCTTGCCCGCTATGGCTACACCTTC	TRBD1	TRBV30	16	TRBJ1-2	few
CASGDGLNTEAFF	TGTGCCAGCGGGGACGGACTGAACACTGAAGCTTTCTTT	.	TRBV2	13	TRBJ1-1	.
CASSLEVSLGGYTF	TGCGCCAGCAGCTTGGAAGTATCCTTAGGTGGCTACACCTTC	.	TRBV5-1	14	TRBJ1-2	.
CASSLGQKINQPQHF	TGTGCCAGCAGCCTCGGACAGAAAATCAATCAGCCCCAGCATTTT	.	TRBV5-8	15	TRBJ1-5	medium-sized
CASSPRPGTEVTLHF	TGTGCCAGCTCACCACGGCCAGGGACTGAAGTTACCCTCCACTTT	.	TRBV18	15	TRBJ1-6	few
CASSLQETQYF	TGTGCCAGCTCGTTACAAGAGACCCAGTACTTC	.	TRBV18	11	TRBJ2-5	.
CASSITGGRLVQFF	TGTGCCAGTAGTATCACAGGGGGAAGACTTGTGCAGTTCTTC	TRBD1	TRBV19	14	TRBJ2-1	few
CASSLGSGNYGYTF	TGTGCCAGCAGCTTAGGTTCGGGCAACTATGGCTACACCTTC	.	TRBV7-2	14	TRBJ1-2	.
CASSITPRGRGEASGNTIYF	TGTGCCAGTAGTATAACTCCAAGAGGCCGGGGCGAGGCGTCTGGAAACACCATATATTTT	.	TRBV19	20	TRBJ1-3	.
CASSRTGTSGEASSYNEQFF	TGCGCCAGCAGCCGGACCGGGACTAGCGGGGAGGCGAGCTCCTACAATGAGCAGTTCTTC	TRBD2	TRBV4-1	20	TRBJ2-1	.
CASSMGTEAFF	TGTGCCAGTAGTATGGGCACTGAAGCTTTCTTT	.	TRBV19	11	TRBJ1-1	.
CASRRVNGSPLHF	TGTGCCAGTAGGAGGGTGAACGGCTCACCCCTCCACTTT	.	TRBV19	13	TRBJ1-6	once
CASSSRQETQYF	TGCGCCAGCAGCTCTCGACAAGAGACCCAGTACTTC	.	TRBV5-1	12	TRBJ2-5	.
CASSTGASGNTIYF	TGTGCCAGCAGTACAGGGGCCTCTGGAAACACCATATATTTT	TRBD1	TRBV6-6	14	TRBJ1-3	.
CASIRGVQAEKLFF	TGTGCCAGCATACGAGGAGTTCAGGCGGAAAAACTGTTTTTT	.	TRBV2	14	TRBJ1-4	.
CASSSVQGNTQYF	TGTGCCAGCAGCTCAGTACAGGGGAATACGCAGTATTTT	TRBD1	TRBV7-2	13	TRBJ2-3	.
CASSEPPGGYTF	TGCGCCAGCAGTGAACCTCCTGGCGGCTACACCTTC	.	TRBV10-1	12	TRBJ1-2	.
CASSQSQEPGGIF	TGTGCCAGCAGCCAATCTCAAGAACCCGGGGGGATCTTC	TRBD2	TRBV3-1/TRBV3-2	13	TRBJ2-1	.
CASGPIQTGTVGSGYTF	TGTGCTAGTGGCCCGATCCAAACCGGGACGGTTGGCTCTGGCTACACCTTC	.	TRBV12-5	17	TRBJ1-2	.
CSARAANEQFF	TGCAGTGCTAGGGCAGCCAATGAGCAGTTCTTC	.	TRBV20-1	11	TRBJ2-1	few
CSVVRSQGNTEAFF	TGCAGCGTGGTACGTAGTCAGGGGAACACTGAAGCTTTCTTT	.	TRBV29-1	14	TRBJ1-1	.
CASSLRLVAEQFF	TGTGCCAGCAGTTTAAGACTAGTCGCTGAGCAGTTCTTC	.	TRBV12-3/TRBV12-4	13	TRBJ2-1	.
CASSGTQGRGWNEQFF	TGTGCCAGCAGTGGGACTCAGGGAAGAGGGTGGAATGAGCAGTTCTTC	.	TRBV25-1	16	TRBJ2-1	.
CASSHPEPGAEAFF	TGCGCCAGCAGCCATCCCGAGCCAGGGGCCGAAGCTTTCTTT	.	TRBV4-1	14	TRBJ1-1	.
CASSPPGANEKLFF	TGTGCCAGCTCACCTCCGGGGGCTAACGAAAAACTGTTTTTT	.	TRBV18	14	TRBJ1-4	.
CAWSSQGKQPQHF	TGTGCCTGGAGTAGCCAGGGAAAGCAGCCCCAGCATTTT	.	TRBV30	13	TRBJ1-5	.
CASSLGLAGTDTQYF	TGTGCCAGCAGCCTCGGACTAGCTGGCACAGATACGCAGTATTTT	TRBD2	TRBV7-2	15	TRBJ2-3	.
CASTDSPNYGYTF	TGTGCCAGTACCGACAGCCCTAACTATGGCTACACCTTC	.	TRBV19	13	TRBJ1-2	.
CASTRWGADTQYF	TGTGCCAGCACCAGATGGGGAGCAGATACGCAGTATTTT	.	TRBV6-5	13	TRBJ2-3	.
CASSESGGAGYGYTF	TGTGCCAGCAGTGAATCGGGGGGCGCCGGCTATGGCTACACCTTC	.	TRBV6-4	15	TRBJ1-2	.
CASSSQGTVNTEAFF	TGCGCCAGCAGCTCGCAAGGGACGGTGAACACTGAAGCTTTCTTT	.	TRBV5-1	15	TRBJ1-1	.
CASGLVREVGGYTF	TGTGCTAGTGGTCTTGTGCGGGAGGTTGGGGGCTACACCTTC	.	TRBV12-5	14	TRBJ1-2	.
CATSRVGQSSEGYTF	TGTGCCACCAGCAGAGTAGGACAGAGCTCGGAGGGCTACACCTTC	.	TRBV15	15	TRBJ1-2	.